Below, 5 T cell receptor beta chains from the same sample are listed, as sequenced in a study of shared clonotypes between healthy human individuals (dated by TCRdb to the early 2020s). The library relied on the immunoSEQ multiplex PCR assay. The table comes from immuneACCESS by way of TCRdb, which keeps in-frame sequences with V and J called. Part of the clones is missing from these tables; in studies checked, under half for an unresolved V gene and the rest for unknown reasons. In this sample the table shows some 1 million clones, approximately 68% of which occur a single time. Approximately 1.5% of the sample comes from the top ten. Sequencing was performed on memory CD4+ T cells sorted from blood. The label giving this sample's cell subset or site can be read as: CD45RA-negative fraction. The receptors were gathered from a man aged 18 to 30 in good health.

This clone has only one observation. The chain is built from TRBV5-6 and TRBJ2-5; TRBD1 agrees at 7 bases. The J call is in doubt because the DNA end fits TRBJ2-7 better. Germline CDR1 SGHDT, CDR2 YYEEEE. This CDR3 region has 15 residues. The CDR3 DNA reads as TGTGCCAGCAGCCCTAGACAGGGCCGGGCCAACGAGCAGTACTTC. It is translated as CASSPRQGRANEQYF.

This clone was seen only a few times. CDR3 nucleotide sequence: TGTGCCTCGCGGGCAGCTTACACTGAAGCTTTCTTT. Protein: CASRAAYTEAFF. The genes are TRBV30 and TRBJ1-1; the D is unclear. With 7 bases removed from V and 3 bases from J, the gap between germline ends came to 12 bases. Germline CDR1 and CDR2: GTSNPN and SVGIG (reference sequence). The CDR3 covers 12 residues.

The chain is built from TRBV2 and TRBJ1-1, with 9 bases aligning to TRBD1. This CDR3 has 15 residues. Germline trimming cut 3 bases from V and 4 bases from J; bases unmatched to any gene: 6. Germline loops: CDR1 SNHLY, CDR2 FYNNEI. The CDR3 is CASSDRDRAGTEAFF. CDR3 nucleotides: TGTGCCAGCAGTGACCGGGACAGGGCGGGCACTGAAGCTTTCTTT. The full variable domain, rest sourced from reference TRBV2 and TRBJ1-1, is EPEVTQTPSHQVTQMGQEVILRCVPISNHLYFYWYRQILGQKVEFLVSFYNNEISEKSEIFDDQFSVERPDGSNFTLKIRSTKLEDSAMYFCASSDRDRAGTEAFFGQGTRLTVV.

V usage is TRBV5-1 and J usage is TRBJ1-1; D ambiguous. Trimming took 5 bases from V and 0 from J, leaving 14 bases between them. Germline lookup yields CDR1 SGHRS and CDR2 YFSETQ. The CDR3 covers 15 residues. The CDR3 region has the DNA TGCGCCAGCAGATCAGGCGAAGGATTGAACACTGAAGCTTTCTTT. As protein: CASRSGEGLNTEAFF.

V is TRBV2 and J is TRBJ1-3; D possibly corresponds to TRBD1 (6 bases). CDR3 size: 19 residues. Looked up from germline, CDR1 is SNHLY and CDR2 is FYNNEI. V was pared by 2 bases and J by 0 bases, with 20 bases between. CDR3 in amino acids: CASSEKLGSGHLSGNTIYF. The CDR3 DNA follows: TGTGCCAGCAGTGAAAAGTTGGGATCGGGACACCTCTCTGGAAACACCATATATTTT.